These T cell receptor beta chains were read from a single sample in a study of cytomegalovirus exposure and HLA in healthy donors. Repertoires were generated with immunoSEQ multiplex PCR, while TCRdb's copy carries only in-frame clones and drops some. The listing records about 87,000 clones. Sequencing was done on a sample of PBMCs. These receptor sequences come from a man aged 50-59 years in good health and CMV-seropositive. Both conserved end residues are part of each CDR3. A D gene is named only where the DNA matches it firmly.

v_call,j_call,d_call,cdr3_nt,cdr3_aa
TRBV27,TRBJ2-3,TRBD2,TGTGCCAGCAGTTTAGGCTGGGGCGGCGGGAGATTGGGCACAGATACGCAGTATTTT,CASSLGWGGGRLGTDTQYF
TRBV13,TRBJ1-5,TRBD1,TGTGCCAGCAGCGTACAGGGGGCGGGCGATCAGCCCCAGCATTTT,CASSVQGAGDQPQHF
TRBV7-2,TRBJ1-5,-,TGTGCCAGCAGTTACCTGACAGGCCGCAATCAGCCCCAGCATTTT,CASSYLTGRNQPQHF
TRBV6-5,TRBJ2-5,-,TGTGCCAGCAGCAGAACAGGGTTTCAAGAGACCCAGTACTTC,CASSRTGFQETQYF
TRBV13,TRBJ2-5,TRBD1,TGTGCCAGCAGTCCCTCAAGGGGGCTCCAAGAGACCCAGTACTTC,CASSPSRGLQETQYF
TRBV5-4,TRBJ1-4,TRBD1,TGTGCCAGCAGCTTACAGGGGGCACAGGAAAAACTGTTTTTT,CASSLQGAQEKLFF
TRBV4-3,TRBJ2-7,-,TGCGCCAGCAGCCAAGATCGCGAGGGAGGATCCCAGTACTTC,CASSQDREGGSQYF
TRBV7-2,TRBJ2-5,-,TGTGCCAGCAGCTTGGCCGTAGAGACCCAGTACTTC,CASSLAVETQYF
TRBV11-2,TRBJ2-5,TRBD2,TGTGCCAGCAGAGCAGCGGGATCGGAGACCCAGTACTTC,CASRAAGSETQYF
TRBV18,TRBJ2-1,-,TGTGCCAGCTCACCGCCTTCCGGGGATGAGCAGTTCTTC,CASSPPSGDEQFF
TRBV9,TRBJ1-2,-,TGTGCCAGCAGCGTTATGGGGGCCCTCCCCTATGGCTACACCTTC,CASSVMGALPYGYTF
TRBV6-1,TRBJ2-3,TRBD2,TGTGCCAGCAGTGAAGCGCGGGGCGGGAGGTCCACAGATACGCAGTATTTT,CASSEARGGRSTDTQYF
TRBV18,TRBJ2-3,TRBD2,TGTGCCAGCTCCCTCCAACTAGCGGTCACAGATACGCAGTATTTT,CASSLQLAVTDTQYF
TRBV27,TRBJ2-5,TRBD1,TGTGCCAGCAGGGCGACAGGGATAGAGACCCAGTACTTC,CASRATGIETQYF
TRBV7-9,TRBJ1-2,-,TGTGCCAGCAGCTTAGTTCACAGAGAGATCTATGGCTACACCTTC,CASSLVHREIYGYTF
TRBV4-3,TRBJ2-3,TRBD1,TGCGCCAGCAGCCGAACAGGGGGCGCGACAGATACGCAGTATTTT,CASSRTGGATDTQYF
TRBV6-1,TRBJ2-7,-,TGTGCCAGCAGAACAACAGGGTCCGAGCAGTACTTC,CASRTTGSEQYF
TRBV11-3,TRBJ2-7,-,TGTGCCAGCAGCTCCGGGGGACCCTACGAGCAGTACTTC,CASSSGGPYEQYF
TRBV18,TRBJ2-7,TRBD1,TGTGCCAGCTCACCGGAAGGGGGACAGGGAGGAGGCTCCTACGAGCAGTACTTC,CASSPEGGQGGGSYEQYF
TRBV6-5,TRBJ2-1,-,TGTGCCAGCAGTCTCAGCTCCTACAATGAGCAGTTCTTC,CASSLSSYNEQFF